The rows below give T cell receptor beta chains drawn from one sample of a study of T cell repertoires in aging, cancer and after chemotherapy. TCRdb re-derived calls from the multiplex PCR reads in MiXCR, one entry per CDR3 protein. Of about 4,300 distinct CDR3 sequences listed, 30% to 45% were seen once; the top ten hold 3.6%. Sequencing was performed on blood. Receptors originate from a human donor with a blood cancer. The CDR3 runs from the conserved cysteine through the conserved F or W. The D gene is left open where the match is weak. Clone size appears in some rows only: once, few, many, or a class for an expanded clone.

V: TRBV7-9
D: TRBD2
size: NA
J: TRBJ2-1
DNA: TGTGCCAGCAGCCTACGTCCTAGCGGAGCCTACAATGAGCAGTTCTTC
CDR3: CASSLRPSGAYNEQFF

V: TRBV6-5
D: TRBD2
size: once
J: TRBJ2-3
DNA: TGTGCCAGCAGCCTCGGGACTATCGGCACAGATACGCAGTATTTT
CDR3: CASSLGTIGTDTQYF

V: TRBV6-4
D: NA
size: few
J: TRBJ2-3
DNA: TGTGCCAGCAGTGAAGTTGGGGGAGATACGCAGTATTTT
CDR3: CASSEVGGDTQYF

V: TRBV7-9
D: TRBD2
size: NA
J: TRBJ2-1
DNA: TGTGCCAGCAGCTTAGCGTTGAGCGGGGACTACAATGAGCAGTTCTTC
CDR3: CASSLALSGDYNEQFF

V: TRBV27
D: NA
size: NA
J: TRBJ1-2
DNA: TGTGCCAGCAGGAGGGGGACCTTATATGGCTACACCTTC
CDR3: CASRRGTLYGYTF

V: TRBV20-1
D: TRBD2
size: NA
J: TRBJ2-1
DNA: TGCAGTGCTAGGTCCGGGGTAGCGGGAGTCAATGAGCAGTTCTTC
CDR3: CSARSGVAGVNEQFF

V: TRBV27
D: NA
size: NA
J: TRBJ1-2
DNA: TGTGCCAGCAGTTTTCTTCGGGGATCTACTAACTATGGCTACACCTTC
CDR3: CASSFLRGSTNYGYTF

V: TRBV6-6
D: NA
size: NA
J: TRBJ2-3
DNA: TGTGCCAGCAGTTACAGGCGGCGCGGGAAGTCAGATACGCAGTATTTT
CDR3: CASSYRRRGKSDTQYF

V: TRBV5-5
D: NA
size: few
J: TRBJ1-2
DNA: TGTGCCAGCAGCCCATGGGGGCAGGGAGGTTATGGCTACACCTTC
CDR3: CASSPWGQGGYGYTF

V: TRBV5-4
D: NA
size: NA
J: TRBJ2-1
DNA: TGTGCCCAAGGGGGGGCGGGAGATCCCTACAATGAGCAGTTCTTC
CDR3: CAQGGAGDPYNEQFF

V: TRBV12-3/TRBV12-4
D: NA
size: NA
J: TRBJ1-2
DNA: TGTGCCAGCAGTTTGAGAAACCCGAGGGGTGGCTACACCTTC
CDR3: CASSLRNPRGGYTF

V: TRBV18
D: NA
size: few
J: TRBJ2-2
DNA: TGTGCCAGCTCACCTGGGACCGATGGCGGGGAGCTGTTTTTT
CDR3: CASSPGTDGGELFF

V: TRBV7-6
D: NA
size: NA
J: TRBJ2-1
DNA: TGTGCCAGCAGCTTTGGGGGGTACAATGAGCAGTTCTTC
CDR3: CASSFGGYNEQFF

V: TRBV12-3/TRBV12-4
D: NA
size: NA
J: TRBJ1-1
DNA: TGTGCCAGCAGTCTACAGGGTTTGAACACTGAAGCTTTCTTT
CDR3: CASSLQGLNTEAFF

V: TRBV30
D: NA
size: NA
J: TRBJ1-1
DNA: TGTGCCTGGAGTGTACGGGTTGGCACTGAAGCTTTCTTT
CDR3: CAWSVRVGTEAFF

V: TRBV30
D: NA
size: few
J: TRBJ1-6
DNA: TGTGCCTGGAGTCCTTACGCGGGGGCAGGGATTTTATCACCCCTCCACTTT
CDR3: CAWSPYAGAGILSPLHF

V: TRBV24-1
D: TRBD1
size: few
J: TRBJ2-1
DNA: TGTGCCACCAGTGACCCCGGGACAGGGGGCGGGAATGAGCAGTTCTTC
CDR3: CATSDPGTGGGNEQFF

V: TRBV11-1
D: NA
size: large
J: TRBJ2-5
DNA: TGTGCCAGCAGCGTGAAGGATCCGGAGACCCAGTACTTC
CDR3: CASSVKDPETQYF

V: TRBV19
D: NA
size: large
J: TRBJ2-2
DNA: TGTGCCAGTAGTATCCCCAGCCGGAGCGCCGGGGAGCTGTTTTTT
CDR3: CASSIPSRSAGELFF

V: TRBV7-6
D: TRBD1
size: few
J: TRBJ2-3
DNA: TGTGCCAGCACCGGGACAGCGAGTCCAGATACGCAGTATTTT
CDR3: CASTGTASPDTQYF

V: TRBV6-5
D: NA
size: few
J: TRBJ2-7
DNA: TGTGCCAGCAGAGGCGGGGCCGAGAGCTCCTACGAGCAGTACTTC
CDR3: CASRGGAESSYEQYF

V: TRBV6-6
D: NA
size: few
J: TRBJ2-7
DNA: TGTGCCAGCAGGGGTACCTCCTACGAGCAGTACTTC
CDR3: CASRGTSYEQYF

V: TRBV19
D: NA
size: large
J: TRBJ2-6
DNA: TGTGCCAGTAGGGGTGGCTTTGGGACTGGTCTTCGGGGTGGGGCCAACGTCCTGACTTTC
CDR3: CASRGGFGTGLRGGANVLTF

V: TRBV19
D: TRBD1
size: NA
J: TRBJ1-5
DNA: TGTGCCAGTAGTATGGTCAACAGGGGGTTCGGTCAGCCCCAGCATTTT
CDR3: CASSMVNRGFGQPQHF

V: TRBV12-3/TRBV12-4
D: NA
size: NA
J: TRBJ2-1
DNA: TGTGCCAGCAGTTTAGGGTTGTCAGTTGAGCAGTTCTTC
CDR3: CASSLGLSVEQFF

V: TRBV14
D: NA
size: few
J: TRBJ2-5
DNA: TGTGCCAGCAGCCAAGCGAACTTACAAGAGACCCAGTACTTC
CDR3: CASSQANLQETQYF

V: TRBV27
D: NA
size: few
J: TRBJ1-5
DNA: TGTGCCAGCAGTTTATCTATGGGTTACAATCAGCCCCAGCATTTT
CDR3: CASSLSMGYNQPQHF

V: TRBV29-1
D: NA
size: large
J: TRBJ2-2
DNA: TGCAGCGTTGAACGTCGGGGCCGGAACACCGGGGAGCTGTTTTTT
CDR3: CSVERRGRNTGELFF

V: TRBV12-5
D: NA
size: NA
J: TRBJ2-3
DNA: TGTGCTAGTGGTTTAGGCTTACTCACAGATACGCAGTATTTT
CDR3: CASGLGLLTDTQYF

V: TRBV6-5
D: TRBD2
size: NA
J: TRBJ2-7
DNA: TGTGCCAGCAGTTCCTCTGGACTAGCGGGAAGGTACGAGCAGTACTTC
CDR3: CASSSSGLAGRYEQYF

V: TRBV11-1
D: TRBD2
size: NA
J: TRBJ2-5
DNA: TGTGCCAGCAGCTTCCGCGGGAGGGCTTCAGAGACCCAGTACTTC
CDR3: CASSFRGRASETQYF

V: TRBV18
D: NA
size: NA
J: TRBJ1-5
DNA: TGTGCCAGCTCAGAATCCGGGGCCTCGAATCAGCCCCAGCATTTT
CDR3: CASSESGASNQPQHF

V: TRBV7-6
D: TRBD2
size: NA
J: TRBJ2-2
DNA: TGTGCCAGCAGCTTACAACTAGCGGGGTCCGGGGAGCTGTTTTTT
CDR3: CASSLQLAGSGELFF

V: TRBV12-3/TRBV12-4
D: TRBD1
size: few
J: TRBJ1-1
DNA: TGTGCCAGCAGGCGGGACAGCTACACTGAAGCTTTCTTT
CDR3: CASRRDSYTEAFF

V: TRBV19
D: TRBD1
size: medium-sized
J: TRBJ1-4
DNA: TGTGCCGCCAGTAAGTTGGGACAGGGATCGGAAAAACTGTTTTTT
CDR3: CAASKLGQGSEKLFF

V: TRBV6-5
D: NA
size: medium-sized
J: TRBJ2-2
DNA: TGTGCCAGCAGGGGGGCCGGGGAGCTGTTTTTT
CDR3: CASRGAGELFF

V: TRBV19
D: TRBD1
size: NA
J: TRBJ2-7
DNA: TGTGCCAGTAGTATAGGACAGGGAGAGCAGTACTTC
CDR3: CASSIGQGEQYF

V: TRBV5-1
D: NA
size: NA
J: TRBJ2-1
DNA: TGCGCCAGCAGCTTGCCAGGGGTAGGTTGGGCGTACAATCAGCAGTTCTTC
CDR3: CASSLPGVGWAYNQQFF

V: TRBV27
D: NA
size: NA
J: TRBJ2-1
DNA: TGTGCCAGCAGTTTATCGGGTCGGGGCTCTGGGGGGAATGAGCAGTTCTTC
CDR3: CASSLSGRGSGGNEQFF

V: TRBV6-5
D: NA
size: few
J: TRBJ2-2
DNA: TGTGCCAGCAGTTGGACTACGAACACCGGGGAGCTGTTTTTT
CDR3: CASSWTTNTGELFF

V: TRBV6-1
D: TRBD2
size: medium-sized
J: TRBJ2-2
DNA: TGTGCCAGCAGTGAGTGGGTAGCGGGGCAGATTTTT
CDR3: CASSEWVAGQIF

V: TRBV6-1
D: NA
size: NA
J: TRBJ2-7
DNA: TGTGCCAGCAGTTACTCGGGCGAGCATTACTTC
CDR3: CASSYSGEHYF

V: TRBV19
D: NA
size: medium-sized
J: TRBJ2-5
DNA: TGTGCCAGTAGCCCGGGGAGGGGACAGCGTGTAGAGACCCAGTACTTC
CDR3: CASSPGRGQRVETQYF

V: TRBV5-1
D: NA
size: few
J: TRBJ2-3
DNA: TGCGCCAGCAGCCCCTCGGCTTTACCAGATACGCAGTATTTT
CDR3: CASSPSALPDTQYF

V: TRBV15
D: NA
size: few
J: TRBJ1-6
DNA: TGTGCCACCAGCAGGGGCCCGGCGGGGCCTCTCGGGGGTTCACCCCTCCACTTT
CDR3: CATSRGPAGPLGGSPLHF

V: TRBV30
D: NA
size: NA
J: TRBJ2-7
DNA: TGTGCCTGGAGTCGGGACCCATCTATGGAGCAGTACTTC
CDR3: CAWSRDPSMEQYF

V: TRBV19
D: TRBD2
size: NA
J: TRBJ2-1
DNA: TGTGCCAGTAGTATTGCGGCCGGGACTAGCGGGAGTCATGAGCAGTTCTTC
CDR3: CASSIAAGTSGSHEQFF

V: TRBV12-3/TRBV12-4
D: NA
size: NA
J: TRBJ2-2
DNA: TGTGCTAGTGGTTCGCCTCAGGGAGAAACCGGGGAGCTGTTTTTT
CDR3: CASGSPQGETGELFF

V: TRBV19
D: TRBD1
size: NA
J: TRBJ1-3
DNA: TGTGCCAGTAGTATTAAGCTACAGGGGGCTCCGAACACCATATATTTT
CDR3: CASSIKLQGAPNTIYF

V: TRBV6-6
D: TRBD2
size: NA
J: TRBJ2-7
DNA: TGTGCCAGCAGTTACTCGACTAGCGGGAGGGCTCACGAGCAGTACTTC
CDR3: CASSYSTSGRAHEQYF

V: TRBV7-2
D: TRBD2
size: few
J: TRBJ2-1
DNA: TGTGCCAGCCGGGGGATAGCGGGAGCCGGTGAGCAGTTCTTC
CDR3: CASRGIAGAGEQFF

V: TRBV7-9
D: NA
size: NA
J: TRBJ1-2
DNA: TGTGCCAGCAGCTTAGAGGGTCTAGCATACTATGGCTACACCTTC
CDR3: CASSLEGLAYYGYTF

V: TRBV18
D: NA
size: NA
J: TRBJ2-7
DNA: TGTGCCAGCTCACTCGACCGAAGCTCCTACGAGCAGTACTTC
CDR3: CASSLDRSSYEQYF

V: TRBV6-5
D: TRBD1
size: few
J: TRBJ1-1
DNA: TGTGCCAGCAGTTACGACAGGGGGCGATTAGCTTTCTTT
CDR3: CASSYDRGRLAFF

V: TRBV5-6
D: NA
size: NA
J: TRBJ1-4
DNA: TGTGCCAGCAGTTTCGTCCCGATGACAAATGAAAAACTGTTTTTT
CDR3: CASSFVPMTNEKLFF

V: TRBV19
D: NA
size: NA
J: TRBJ2-7
DNA: TGTGCCAGTAGGGTCGGCGGGGGCACCTACGAGCAGTACTTC
CDR3: CASRVGGGTYEQYF

V: TRBV19
D: NA
size: few
J: TRBJ1-5
DNA: TGTGCCAGTAGTATAAACCCCCCCGGCAATCAGCCCCAGCATTTT
CDR3: CASSINPPGNQPQHF

V: TRBV19
D: TRBD2
size: medium-sized
J: TRBJ2-2
DNA: TGTGCCAGTAGTTCCGTACTAGCGGACTCCGGGGAGCTGTTTTTT
CDR3: CASSSVLADSGELFF